This T cell receptor beta chain was identified in a study of T cells in localized non-small cell lung cancer (dated by TCRdb to the early 2020s). In the study overall: The study examined T cell repertoires in approximately 240 patients with early-stage NSCLC and compared tumors with uninvolved tumor-adjacent lungs. NSCLC patients had a mean age of approximately 70 years, and around 130 were male and about 98 female. The cohort consisted of around 250 treatment-naive NSCLC patients whose localized lung tumors had been resected.

At diagnosis, tumor, uninvolved tumor-adjacent lung and peripheral blood were collected and then preserved as a mix of FFPE and fresh-frozen material. The immunoSEQ Assay was used to sequence TCR beta CDR3 regions from DNA. The paper's processing steps were these. To compute T cell density, TCR beta template counts were normalized to usable DNA, which was estimated by amplifying housekeeping genes. Richness was estimated using the preseqR package, with extrapolation to 400,000 templates for PBMC samples and to 120,000 templates for tissue samples. Clonality was taken to be one minus Pielou's evenness. Differential abundance testing on productive amino-acid clonotypes, with a minimum total count of 5 and an alpha of 0.1, was used to identify tissue-enriched TCRs. The Jaccard Index and the Morisita Overlap Index were used to measure repertoire overlap between compartments. GLIPH clustered TCR beta CDR3s with public tetramer-defined viral CDR3s; viral motifs required at least three viral sequences plus V-gene enrichment. TCRdb limited this immuneACCESS table to in-frame rearrangements with V and J called. A share of clones is missing; checked studies link under half to unresolved V genes, and the rest is unexplained. The D gene and trimming were derived from the DNA, and the V and J assignments and clone size from that table. Present in this sample are over 10,000 clones, 28% of which were seen just once. The leading ten clones occupy about 7.2% of the sample.

V is pared back by 5 bases and J by 3 bases, with 16 bases lying between the germline termini. The germline V gene (reference sequence) specifies LNHDA as CDR1 and SQIVND as CDR2. Measured from the cysteine to the phenylalanine, the CDR3 is 15 residues long. The CDR3 DNA has 45 bases and is translated from base 1. On the study overall, not on this receptor specifically: Because multi-region sequencing of the tumors was not done, intratumor heterogeneity could not be ruled out. Uninvolved tumor-adjacent lung showed the highest T cell clonality, higher than tumor, which suggests more focused antigenic responses in the uninvolved tumor-adjacent lung. Because of the exploratory design, TCR variables were selected using unadjusted p-values without false-discovery rate correction. Of the top 100 tumor clones, a median of approximately 60 were detected in paired uninvolved adjacent lung; over 25 were also among that lung's top 100. Longer overall survival was associated with higher blood T cell density, whereas shorter survival was associated with higher adjacent-lung clonality.

Notes on this clone: Its binding antigen is unknown. Within one base of it there is no much larger clone, and no base qualities were kept.

The rearrangement combines TRBV19 with TRBJ1-2; the D gene is perhaps TRBD1, from 6 matching bases. This sequence was found in a female donor over 55 with stage I lung adenocarcinoma. Sequenced here: lung tumor tissue, sampled before any cancer treatment. The CDR3 amino acid sequence is: CASSPRHGQYYGYTF. The DNA is TGTGCCAGTAGTCCAAGGCATGGACAGTACTATGGCTACACCTTC.